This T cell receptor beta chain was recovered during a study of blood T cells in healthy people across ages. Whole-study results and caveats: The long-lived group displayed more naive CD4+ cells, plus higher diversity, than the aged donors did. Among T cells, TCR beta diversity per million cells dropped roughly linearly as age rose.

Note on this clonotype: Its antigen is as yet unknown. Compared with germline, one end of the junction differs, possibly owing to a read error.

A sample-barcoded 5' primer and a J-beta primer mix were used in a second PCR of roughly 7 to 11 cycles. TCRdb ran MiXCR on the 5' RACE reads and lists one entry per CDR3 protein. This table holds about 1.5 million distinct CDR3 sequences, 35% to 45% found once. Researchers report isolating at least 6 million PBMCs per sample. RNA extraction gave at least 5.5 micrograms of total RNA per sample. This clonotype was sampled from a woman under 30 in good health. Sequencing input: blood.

In nucleotides, the CDR3 is TGTGCCATCAGTGCTAGCGGGATTCACAATGGGCAGTTCTTC. Translation: CAISASGIHNGQFF. The J gene is TRBJ2-1, the V gene TRBV10-3; 9 bases fit TRBD2. Germline CDR1 is ENHRY and CDR2 is SYGVKD. The CDR3 covers 14 residues.